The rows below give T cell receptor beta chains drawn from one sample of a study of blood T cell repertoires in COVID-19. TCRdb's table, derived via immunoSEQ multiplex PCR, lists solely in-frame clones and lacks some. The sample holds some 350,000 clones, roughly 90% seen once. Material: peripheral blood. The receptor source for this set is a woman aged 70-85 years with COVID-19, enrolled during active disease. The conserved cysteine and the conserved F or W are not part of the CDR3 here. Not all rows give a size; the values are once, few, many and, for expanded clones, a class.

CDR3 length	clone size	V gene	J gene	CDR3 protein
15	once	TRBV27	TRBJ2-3	ASSLGLAGRFSDTQY
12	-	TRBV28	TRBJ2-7	ASRGMDRSLEQY
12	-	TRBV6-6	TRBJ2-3	ASKGGLSTDTQY
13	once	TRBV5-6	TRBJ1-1	ASSLGRRGFTEAF
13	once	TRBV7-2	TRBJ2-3	ASSLAGGAADTQY
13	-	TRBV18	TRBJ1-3	ASSGALTFGNTIY
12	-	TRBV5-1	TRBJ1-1	ASSADRVVTEAF
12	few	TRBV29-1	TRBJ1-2	SVADRGIYYGYT
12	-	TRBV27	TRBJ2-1	ASSLEGRDHEQF
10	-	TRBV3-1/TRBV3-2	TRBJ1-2	ASSGGTGAPH
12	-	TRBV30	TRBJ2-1	AWTAGGVYNEQF
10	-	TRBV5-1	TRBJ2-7	ASSPGTYEQY
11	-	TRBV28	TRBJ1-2	ASREGQGRGYT
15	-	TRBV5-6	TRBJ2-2	ASSLGGRALNTGELF
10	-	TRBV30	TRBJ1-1	AWSPVNTEAF
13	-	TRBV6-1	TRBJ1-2	ASSEGTGGGYGYT
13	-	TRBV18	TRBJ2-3	ASSPPGGSTDTQY
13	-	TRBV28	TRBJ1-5	ASSYSGGSNQPQH
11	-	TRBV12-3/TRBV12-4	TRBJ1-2	ASSLGLLYGYT
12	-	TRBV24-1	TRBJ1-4	ATSDSDSNEKLF
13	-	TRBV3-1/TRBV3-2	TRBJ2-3	ASSPEVVPTDTQY
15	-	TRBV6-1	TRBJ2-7	ASSEEEDAAFRNEQY
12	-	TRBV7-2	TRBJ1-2	ASSQRTAGDGYT
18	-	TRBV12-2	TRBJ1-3	ASRHPEGLLGINSGNTIY
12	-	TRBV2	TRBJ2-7	ASSAVQGHYEQY
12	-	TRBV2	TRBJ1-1	ASRRTPGYTEAF
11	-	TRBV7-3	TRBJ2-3	ASSSEPVDTQY
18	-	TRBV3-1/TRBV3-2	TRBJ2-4	ASSPSSGFDRAEAKNIQY
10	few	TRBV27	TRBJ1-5	ASSSLGKPQH
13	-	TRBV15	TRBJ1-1	ATSSNTGLNTEAF
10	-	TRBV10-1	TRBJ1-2	ASSAQGYGYT
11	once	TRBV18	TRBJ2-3	ASSPDRLDTQY
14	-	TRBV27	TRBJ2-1	ASSPRTGTSYNEQF
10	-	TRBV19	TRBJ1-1	ASSIGSTEAF
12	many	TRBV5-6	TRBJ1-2	ASSSGTGSYGYT
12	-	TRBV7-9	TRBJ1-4	ASSRPGDNEKLF
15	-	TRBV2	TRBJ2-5	ASQGLAGDPPQETQY
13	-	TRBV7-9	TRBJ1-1	ASSLERTGDTEAF
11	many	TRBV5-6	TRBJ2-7	ASSQPTAYEQY
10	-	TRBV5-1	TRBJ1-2	ASSFEGAGYT
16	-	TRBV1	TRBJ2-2	TSSQIPPWLASTGELF
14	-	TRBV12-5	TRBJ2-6	ASGLVVVSGANVLT
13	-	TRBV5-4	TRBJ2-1	ASSSDRGAYNEQF
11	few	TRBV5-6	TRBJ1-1	ASSVGTGTEAF
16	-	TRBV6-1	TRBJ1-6	ASSDLQKERGQGSPLH
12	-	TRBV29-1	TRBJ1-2	SVEEWRGRDGYT
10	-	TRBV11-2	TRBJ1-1	ASSLVGRGAF
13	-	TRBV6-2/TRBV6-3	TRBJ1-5	ASSPPDRYNQPQH